Sequencing of this T cell receptor delta chain was carried out in a study of γδ T cells in repeated Plasmodium falciparum infection. Overall study context: The natural-infection arm compared Malian children under seasonal malaria with matched Australian children. Whole-study results and caveats: In Vdelta2-negative, largely Vdelta1+, gammadelta repertoires, repeated controlled infections appeared to drive clonal selection waves. Vgamma9/Vdelta2+ repertoires stayed stably polyclonal over time and infection.

TCRdb reapplied CATT to the multiplex PCR reads. The table lists 75,000 to 100,000 delta-chain clones, approximately 1.5% of them singletons, with 7% to 9.5% in the top ten. This clone has ten or more counts. What it recognizes is unknown. Trimming stripped 3 bases from V and 0 bases from J, with 35 bases between. Germline values: CDR1 TSWWSYY, CDR2 QGS. The CDR3 loop spans 23 amino acids. Flow sorting of PBMC yielded separate Vgamma9/Vdelta2+ and Vdelta2-negative gammadelta T cell populations for bulk repertoire analysis. Sequencing was done on a sample of gamma-delta T cells from blood. The chain links TRDV1 to TRDJ1; maybe TRDD3 (5 bases). The TCR comes from a pool of human donors (malaria-infected and uninfected, not separated). CDR3 protein: CALGDPGAAWIGPQPPYTDKLIF. CDR3 bases: TGTGCTCTTGGGGACCCGGGAGCGGCGTGGATAGGACCTCAGCCTCCCTACACCGATAAACTCATCTTT.